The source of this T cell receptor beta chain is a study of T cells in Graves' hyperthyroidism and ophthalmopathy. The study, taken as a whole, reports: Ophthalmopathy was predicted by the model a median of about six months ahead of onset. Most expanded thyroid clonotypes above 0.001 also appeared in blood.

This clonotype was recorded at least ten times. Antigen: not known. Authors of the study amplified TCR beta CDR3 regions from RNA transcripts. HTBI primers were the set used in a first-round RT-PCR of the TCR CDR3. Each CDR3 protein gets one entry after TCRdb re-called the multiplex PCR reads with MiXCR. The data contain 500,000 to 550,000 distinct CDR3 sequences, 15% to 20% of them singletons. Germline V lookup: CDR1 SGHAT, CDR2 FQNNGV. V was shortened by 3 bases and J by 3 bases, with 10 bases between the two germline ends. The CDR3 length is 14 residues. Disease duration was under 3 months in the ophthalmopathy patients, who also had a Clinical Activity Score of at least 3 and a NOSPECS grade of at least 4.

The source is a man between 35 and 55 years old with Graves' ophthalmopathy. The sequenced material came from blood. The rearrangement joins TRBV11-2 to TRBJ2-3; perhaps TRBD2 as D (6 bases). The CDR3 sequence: CASSFRAGTDTQYF. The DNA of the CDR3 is TGTGCCAGCAGCTTCAGGGCGGGGACAGATACGCAGTATTTT.